A single sample is the source of the 2 T cell receptor beta chains below, sequenced in a study of cytomegalovirus exposure and HLA in healthy donors (dated by TCRdb to 2017 to 2019). Library preparation used the immunoSEQ multiplex PCR assay. The multiplex PCR relied on a mix of 60 forward primers for TCR Vbeta segments and 13 reverse primers for TCR Jbeta segments. Here the immuneACCESS table is served through TCRdb, limited to in-frame sequences with V and J called. Missing clones are a known gap in these copies; in checked studies unresolved V genes cover under half, and the rest lacks a known reason. The sample table lists 200,000 to 250,000 clones, almost 80% of them with a count of one. The ten largest account for 1.5% to 2% of the sample. Sequenced: PBMCs. Receptors originate from a man in his late teens or twenties in good health and CMV-seronegative.

V and J are TRBV27 and TRBJ2-2, with D uncertain. Germline V gene sequence: CDR1 MNHEY, CDR2 SMNVEV (reference sequence). Deletions cut 2 bases from V and 4 bases from J, with 14 bases between. This CDR3 comprises 16 residues. As DNA, the CDR3 is TGTGCCAGCAGTTTACCTCCGGGTCGATTCACCGGGGAGCTGTTTTTT. Its protein product is CASSLPPGRFTGELFF.

This rearrangement joins TRBV7-9 to TRBJ1-1, with 9 bases matching TRBD1. CDR3 size: 16 residues. J lost 1 base, V lost 4 bases, and 7 bases had no gene match. Germline V gene lookup returns CDR1 SEHNR and CDR2 FQNEAQ (reference sequence). CDR3 amino acids: CASSSEQGAGNTEAFF. The CDR3 DNA follows: TGTGCCAGCAGCTCAGAACAGGGGGCCGGGAACACTGAAGCTTTCTTT.